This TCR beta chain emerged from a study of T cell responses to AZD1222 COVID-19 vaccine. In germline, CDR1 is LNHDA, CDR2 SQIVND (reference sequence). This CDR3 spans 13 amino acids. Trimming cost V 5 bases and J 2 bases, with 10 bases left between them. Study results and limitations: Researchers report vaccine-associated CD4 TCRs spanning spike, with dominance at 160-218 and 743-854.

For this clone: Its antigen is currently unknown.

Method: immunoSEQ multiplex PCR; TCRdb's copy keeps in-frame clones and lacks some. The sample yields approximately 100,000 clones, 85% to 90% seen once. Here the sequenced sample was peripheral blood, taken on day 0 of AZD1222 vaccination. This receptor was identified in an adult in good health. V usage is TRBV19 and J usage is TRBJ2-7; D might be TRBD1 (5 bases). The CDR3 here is CASSLDSTYEQYF. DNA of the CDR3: TGTGCCAGTAGTCTTGACAGCACCTACGAGCAGTACTTC.